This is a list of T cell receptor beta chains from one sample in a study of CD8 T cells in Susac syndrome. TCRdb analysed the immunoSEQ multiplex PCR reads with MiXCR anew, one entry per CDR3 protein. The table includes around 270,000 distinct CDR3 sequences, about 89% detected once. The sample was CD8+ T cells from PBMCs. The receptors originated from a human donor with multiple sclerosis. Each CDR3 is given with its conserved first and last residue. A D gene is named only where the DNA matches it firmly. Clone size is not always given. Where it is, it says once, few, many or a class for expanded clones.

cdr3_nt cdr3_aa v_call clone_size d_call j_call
TGCAGCGTTGAATGGGGGGCGGATGGAAACACCATATATTTT CSVEWGADGNTIYF TRBV29-1 - - TRBJ1-3
TGCAGCGCCAGGGACAGAGCTGGTGGCTACACCTTC CSARDRAGGYTF TRBV29-1 - TRBD1 TRBJ1-2
TGCAGCGCCATAGGGAGCGGGGGGGTGCGAGATGAGCAGTTCTTC CSAIGSGGVRDEQFF TRBV29-1 - TRBD2 TRBJ2-1
TGCGCCAGCAGCCAAGATTTGATGGGGAGCTCCTACGAGCAGTACTTC CASSQDLMGSSYEQYF TRBV4-3 - - TRBJ2-7
TGTGCCATCAGCGGGACTAGCGGCGCCTATGAGCAGTTCTTC CAISGTSGAYEQFF TRBV10-3 - TRBD2 TRBJ2-1
TGTGCCAGCGGGGAACTAGGGGGGTACAATGAGCAGTTCTTC CASGELGGYNEQFF TRBV6-2/TRBV6-3 - - TRBJ2-1
TGCGCCAGCAGCGGATACTCTGGGGCCAACGTCCTGACTTTC CASSGYSGANVLTF TRBV5-1 few - TRBJ2-6
TGCAGTGCCTTTCCGCAGGGCTACGAGCAGTACTTC CSAFPQGYEQYF TRBV20-1 - - TRBJ2-7
TGTGCCAGCAGCTTTTTCCCCCTAGCGGGCCTCAGCACAGATACGCAGTATTTT CASSFFPLAGLSTDTQYF TRBV7-2 once TRBD2 TRBJ2-3
TGTGCCAGCAGTCGTTCCGGTGATTACAATGAGCAGTTCTTC CASSRSGDYNEQFF TRBV28 few - TRBJ2-1
TGTGCCAGCAGCTTGGGGGACAGGGAATCTGGAAAACTGTTTTTT CASSLGDRESGKLFF TRBV5-4 - TRBD1 TRBJ1-4
TGTGCCCCTAAACAGGGGGCGGAGGAGACCCAGTACTTC CAPKQGAEETQYF TRBV24-1 - TRBD1 TRBJ2-5
TGTGCCAGCACCACCCCTAGGGAATACAATGAGCAGTTCTTC CASTTPREYNEQFF TRBV11-2 once - TRBJ2-1
TGTGCCCTCGCGGGAGATATGACAGATACGCAGTATTTT CALAGDMTDTQYF TRBV12-3/TRBV12-4 - TRBD2 TRBJ2-3
TGCGCCAGCAGCTATGACTGGGGGGCGAATGAGCAGTTCTTC CASSYDWGANEQFF TRBV4-3 - - TRBJ2-1